The next 9 T cell receptor beta chains were all read from a single sample in a study of T cells after yellow fever vaccination. MiXCR, applied by TCRdb to the 5' RACE reads, yields one record per CDR3 protein. This table holds more than 450,000 distinct CDR3 sequences, just over 20% found once. The sequencing here drew on PBMCs, taken less than 25 days after the first yellow fever vaccination. The receptors stem from a man younger than 35 who received the YFV17D yellow fever vaccine.

This clonotype was found a few times. The chain carries TRBV27 and TRBJ1-6; maybe TRBD1 (6 bases). Germline V CDR1 and CDR2: MNHEY, SMNVEV (reference sequence). The CDR3 totals 14 residues. With 2 bases removed from V and 5 bases from J, the gap between germline ends came to 7 bases. This CDR3 is CASSLRQDNSPLHF. The DNA for the CDR3 is TGTGCCAGCAGTTTAAGACAGGATAATTCACCCCTCCACTTT.

Turning to this clonotype: This may stem from a read error, because a much larger clone lies one nucleotide away. V and J are TRBV12-3 or TRBV12-4 and TRBJ2-1, with TRBD2 identical over 7 bases. This CDR3 has 13 residues. The CDR3 region is CVSSLMGGNEQFF. CDR3 coding DNA: TGTGTCAGCAGTTTAATGGGGGGGAATGAGCAGTTCTTC.

A few counts support this clonotype. The rearrangement joins TRBV7-9 to TRBJ1-2; 9 bases fit TRBD1. V gave up 4 bases and J gave up 6 bases; unmatched junction bases: 12. This CDR3 is 16 amino acids long. Germline V gives CDR1 SEHNR, CDR2 FQNEAQ (reference sequence). The CDR3, as DNA: TGTGCCAGCAGCTCTAGTGCGCTGGGACAGGGTGATGGCTACACCTTC. This translates into CASSSSALGQGDGYTF.

This clonotype was observed a handful of times. The DNA of the CDR3 is TGTGCCAGCAGCGTATCTCCCGACAGGGCCTATGAGCAGTTCTTC. Protein: CASSVSPDRAYEQFF. The V and J genes are TRBV9 and TRBJ2-1; 7 bases match TRBD1. With 1 base clipped from V and 8 bases from J, the junction kept 9 bases outside the gene matches. The CDR3 runs 15 residues. Germline CDR1 and CDR2: SGDLS and YYNGEE.

This clonotype showed up just a few times. The J gene is TRBJ2-4, the V gene TRBV6-2 or TRBV6-3; no firm D call. The CDR3 contains 13 residues. Germline lookup yields CDR1 MNHEY and CDR2 SVGEGT. Between the trimmed V and J ends, which lost 5 bases and 0 bases, there was a span of 5 bases. The CDR3 DNA follows: TGTGCCAGCAGTATGTTAGCCAAAAACATTCAGTACTTC. This codes for CASSMLAKNIQYF.

This clonotype was seen more than once but under ten times. The chain links TRBV13 to TRBJ1-1, with 10 bases fitting TRBD1. The CDR3 is 16 residues long. Germline V CDR1 and CDR2: PRHDT, FYEKMQ (reference sequence). Trimming cost V 5 bases and J 0 bases; bases outside gene matches: 6. In DNA form, the CDR3 reads TGTGCCAGCAGCCGGAGGACAGGGGGATTGAACACTGAAGCTTTCTTT. It translates to CASSRRTGGLNTEAFF.

This clonotype has just a few counts. The chain couples TRBV29-1 to TRBJ2-1; D is possibly TRBD1 or TRBD2 (5 bases each). The CDR3 length is 14 residues. V lost 3 bases and J 9 bases, leaving 18 bases between the germline ends. Looked up from germline, CDR1 is SQVTM and CDR2 is ANQGSEA. The CDR3: CSVEFRERGGEQFF. The CDR3 DNA reads as TGCAGCGTTGAGTTCCGGGAACGGGGCGGTGAGCAGTTCTTC.

The chain is built from TRBV5-1 and TRBJ2-3; D gene unclear. Germline CDR1 and CDR2: SGHRS and YFSETQ. Trimming removed 5 bases at V and 1 base at J, with 8 bases between. The length of the CDR3 is 13 residues. This chain's CDR3 is CASSEQGTDTQYF. CDR3 in DNA: TGCGCCAGCAGTGAACAAGGCACAGATACGCAGTATTTT.

The V and J genes are TRBV12-3 or TRBV12-4 and TRBJ2-3; 10 bases are shared with TRBD2. This CDR3 spans 15 amino acids. V dropped 8 bases and J dropped 4; count of bases not matched to a gene: 9. The CDR3 is CASSTAGGRSDTQYF. The CDR3 DNA follows: TGTGCCAGCTCGACAGCGGGGGGGCGTTCAGATACGCAGTATTTT.